Given below is one T cell receptor beta chain in context. The record originates from a study of blood T cell repertoires in COVID-19. About the research overall: The study drew acute and convalescent COVID-19 samples from the United States, Italy and Spain.

Between the trimmed V and J ends, which lost 0 bases and 10 bases, there was a span of 13 bases. Germline values: CDR1 LNHNV, CDR2 YYDKDF (reference sequence). The CDR3 loop spans 14 amino acids. The age range of participants was 18 to 89 years, with residence in about 25 US areas. Cohorts were determined from participant-reported clinical history. Recovered status in Cohort 3 required two negative PCRs, clearance, or symptom resolution. Here immunoSEQ multiplex PCR was the method, and the copy in TCRdb shows in-frame clones only, minus some. This table holds roughly 310,000 clones, around 90% found once.

The clonotype comes from a man between 60 and 75 years old who had recovered from COVID-19. The sample taken for sequencing was PBMCs or T cells enriched from blood (not recorded which). The rearrangement links TRBV15 to TRBJ2-1; the D is unclear. CDR3 region: CATSRDPSGREQFF. In nucleotides, the CDR3 is TGTGCCACCAGCAGAGATCCGTCAGGAAGGGAGCAGTTCTTC.